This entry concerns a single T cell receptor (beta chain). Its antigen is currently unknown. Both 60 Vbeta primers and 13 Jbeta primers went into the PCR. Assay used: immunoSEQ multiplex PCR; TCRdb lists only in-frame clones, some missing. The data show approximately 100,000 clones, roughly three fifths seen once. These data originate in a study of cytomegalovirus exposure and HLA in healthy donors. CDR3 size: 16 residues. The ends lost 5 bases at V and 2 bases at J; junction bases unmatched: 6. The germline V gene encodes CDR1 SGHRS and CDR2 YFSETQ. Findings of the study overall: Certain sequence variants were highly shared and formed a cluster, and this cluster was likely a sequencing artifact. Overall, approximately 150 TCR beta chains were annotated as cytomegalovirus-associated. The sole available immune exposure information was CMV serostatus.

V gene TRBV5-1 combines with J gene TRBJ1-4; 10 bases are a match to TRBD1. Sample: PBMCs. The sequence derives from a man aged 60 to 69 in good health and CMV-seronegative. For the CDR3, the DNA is TGCGCCAGCAGAGCCGGGACAGGGGTCACTAATGAAAAACTGTTTTTT. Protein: CASRAGTGVTNEKLFF.